Each of the 17 T cell receptor beta chains below was sequenced from the same sample in a study of Graves' ophthalmopathy and Graves' hyperthyroidism. The sequenced template was RNA, covering the TCR beta CDR3 region. Scientists carried out first-round RT-PCR using HTBI primers and then a second-round multiplex PCR. TCRdb re-called the multiplex PCR reads through MiXCR, storing one row per CDR3 protein. There are hundreds of thousands of distinct CDR3 sequences in the sample; 22% occur only once, and approximately 7% lies in the top ten. What was sequenced was peripheral blood. The receptors were sampled from a woman aged 18-35 years with stable Graves' hyperthyroidism. Some clones in this sample may be carry-over from other donors' samples.

This chain connects TRBV3-1 to TRBJ2-5, with D perhaps assigned TRBD1 or TRBD2 (5 bases each). Trimming left V 0 bases short and J 1 base short, with 12 bases between. The CDR3 consists of 16 residues. Germline lookup yields CDR1 LGHDT and CDR2 YNNKEL (reference sequence). CDR3 amino acids: CASSQDTWDGQETQYF. CDR3 sequence (DNA): TGTGCCAGCAGCCAAGACACCTGGGACGGCCAAGAGACCCAGTACTTC.

This clonotype has at least ten counts. The chain links TRBV6-5 to TRBJ2-7, with 8 bases matching TRBD1. The CDR3 extends over 16 amino acids. With V trimmed by 8 bases and J by 2 bases, 14 bases remained unmatched. Germline CDR1 is MNHEY and CDR2 is SVGAGI. This CDR3 is CASYNGGDRFTYEQYF. Written as DNA, the CDR3 is TGTGCCAGCTATAACGGTGGGGACAGGTTTACCTACGAGCAGTACTTC.

This chain joins TRBV7-2 and TRBJ1-2; TRBD1 matches 7 bases. Germline loops: CDR1 SGHTA, CDR2 FQGNSA. With V trimmed by 5 bases and J by 0 bases, 6 bases remained unmatched. The CDR3 totals 15 residues. The CDR3 is CASSENRGANYGYTF. The CDR3 DNA reads TGTGCCAGCAGCGAAAACAGGGGAGCTAACTATGGCTACACCTTC. Supplemented by reference TRBV7-2 and TRBJ1-2, the full variable domain reads GAGVSQSPSNKVTEKGKDVELRCDPISGHTALYWYRQSLGQGLEFLIYFQGNSAPDKSGLPSDRFSAERTGGSVSTLTIQRTQQEDSAVYLCASSENRGANYGYTFGSGTRLTVV.

This clonotype was detected a few times. The J gene is TRBJ2-7, the V gene TRBV19; D may be TRBD1 (5 bases). The germline V gene encodes CDR1 LNHDA and CDR2 SQIVND (reference sequence). V dropped 10 bases and J dropped 0 bases, with 10 bases sitting between them. The length of the CDR3 is 12 residues. This CDR3 is CATRQSSYEQYF. CDR3 nucleotide sequence: TGTGCCACCCGACAGAGCTCCTACGAGCAGTACTTC.

This clonotype was recorded at least ten times. The chain recombines TRBV30 with TRBJ1-3, with D perhaps matching TRBD1 (6 bases). The V end was cut by 4 bases, the J end by 4 bases, with 17 bases between. The CDR3 length is 15 residues. CDR1 GTSNPN and CDR2 SVGIG come from the germline V gene (reference sequence). The CDR3 DNA is TGTGCCTGGAAACGAGGACAGACAGGCGGAAACACCATATATTTT. This sequence encodes CAWKRGQTGGNTIYF.

This clonotype was seen at least ten times. This sequence joins TRBV27 and TRBJ1-2; D unresolved. Germline V CDR1 and CDR2: MNHEY, SMNVEV (reference sequence). V lost 5 bases, J lost 6 bases, and 16 bases lay in between. The CDR3 is made up of 14 amino acids. The CDR3 DNA reads as TGTGCCAGCAGTCCCAGCCCTGCGGTTGATGGCTACACCTTC. The encoded protein is CASSPSPAVDGYTF.

With respect to this clonotype: This may be a read error, as it is one base from a much larger clone. The J gene is TRBJ2-7, the V gene TRBV30, with D possibly TRBD2 on 6 matching bases. CDR3 length: 13 amino acids. Germline V gives CDR1 GTSNPN, CDR2 SVGIG (reference sequence). CDR3 sequence (DNA): TGTGCCTTGAGTGTGGGGGGCTCCTACGAGCAGTACTTC. Residues: CALSVGGSYEQYF.

This clonotype was counted ten times or more. J is TRBJ1-5 and V is TRBV6-5; maybe TRBD1 (6 bases). The germline gives CDR1 MNHEY, CDR2 SVGAGI. Trimming took 4 bases from V and 6 from J, leaving 16 bases between them. The length of the CDR3 is 15 residues. The CDR3 region is CASSFSSEGGQPQHF. The CDR3 region has the DNA TGTGCCAGCAGTTTTTCTTCCGAAGGGGGTCAGCCCCAGCATTTT.

This clonotype was counted ten times or more. This chain joins TRBV9 and TRBJ1-2, with D tentatively TRBD1 (5 bases). Germline lookup yields CDR1 SGDLS and CDR2 YYNGEE. The CDR3 runs 12 residues. V lost 3 bases and J lost 5, with 8 bases in between. The DNA of the CDR3 is TGTGCCAGCAGCGGGGGACCATATGGCTACACCTTC. Amino acid sequence: CASSGGPYGYTF.

V usage is TRBV5-5 and J usage is TRBJ2-7; 9 bases map to TRBD2. Germline CDR1 is SGHKS and CDR2 is YYEKEE (reference sequence). V trimming: 10 bases; J trimming: 3 bases; junction bases outside the gene matches: 14. The CDR3 spans 15 residues. In DNA form, the CDR3 reads TGTGCCGGCAACCTAGCGGGACGTTCTGTCTACGAGCAGTACTTC. Translation: CAGNLAGRSVYEQYF.

Many counts were recorded for this clonotype. The chain uses TRBV15 and TRBJ1-1; 10 nucleotides agree with TRBD1. This CDR3 has 14 amino acids. In germline, CDR1 is LNHNV, CDR2 YYDKDF (reference sequence). Unmatched junction bases numbered 1, after V lost 3 bases and J lost 3 bases. The CDR3 DNA follows: TGTGCCACCAGCAGGGACAGGGGGGACACTGAAGCTTTCTTT. It codes for CATSRDRGDTEAFF.

At least ten counts were recorded for this clonotype. The CDR3 here is CASTSRDSAYEQYF. Here the CDR3 DNA reads TGTGCCAGCACCTCCCGGGACAGCGCCTACGAGCAGTACTTC. This chain links TRBV28 with TRBJ2-7, with 7 bases aligning to TRBD1. This CDR3 region has 14 residues. CDR1 is MDHEN and CDR2 is SYDVKM in the germline V gene. V lost 7 bases to trimming and J lost 2 bases; unmatched junction nucleotides: 8.

This clonotype was seen ten or more times. The chain recombines TRBV27 with TRBJ1-3; D gene uncertain. Germline-derived CDR1 and CDR2 are MNHEY and SMNVEV (reference sequence). The CDR3 contains 13 residues. The V gene lost 5 bases and the J gene lost 3 bases, with 8 bases spanning the gap. The CDR3 here is CASSPQDGNTIYF. CDR3 coding DNA: TGTGCCAGCAGTCCCCAGGATGGAAACACCATATATTTT.

Remarks on this clonotype: A much larger clone sits a single nucleotide away, making a read error possible. J is TRBJ2-7 and V is TRBV11-3, with D hard to call. The CDR3 extends over 13 amino acids. V was pared by 3 bases and J by 3 bases, with 9 bases between. Per germline, CDR1 SGHNT and CDR2 YENEEA. CDR3 nucleotide sequence: TGTGCCAGCAGCTTTGGGCTGAACTACGAGCAGTACTTC. Residues: CASSFGLNYEQYF.

This clonotype showed up many times. This chain connects TRBV9 to TRBJ2-2; tentatively, D is TRBD2 (7 bases). Germline values: CDR1 SGDLS, CDR2 YYNGEE. V was pared by 6 bases and J by 5 bases, with 17 bases between. This CDR3 comprises 15 residues. The CDR3 protein is CASTPPGRGTGELFF. The CDR3 DNA is TGTGCCAGCACACCCCCGGGGAGGGGGACCGGGGAGCTGTTTTTT.

This clonotype was seen at least ten times. This chain links TRBV27 with TRBJ1-5; D gene uncertain. The CDR3 runs 16 residues. Trimming shortened V by 5 bases and J by 0 bases, and 14 bases separated the two germline ends. CDR1 is MNHEY and CDR2 is SMNVEV in the germline V gene (reference sequence). The CDR3 DNA follows: TGTGCCAGCAGTCCGGGTGGGTCCTATAGCAATCAGCCCCAGCATTTT. The encoded protein is CASSPGGSYSNQPQHF.

This clonotype appeared many times. V and J are TRBV6-2 or TRBV6-3 and TRBJ1-1; no reliable D call. The CDR3 is 15 amino acids. V dropped 4 bases and J dropped 2 bases, with 14 bases sitting between them. Germline assignment: CDR1 MNHEY and CDR2 SVGEGT. The CDR3 DNA follows: TGTGCCAGCAGTTCAGGCATTGCCGTAAACACTGAAGCTTTCTTT. This encodes CASSSGIAVNTEAFF.